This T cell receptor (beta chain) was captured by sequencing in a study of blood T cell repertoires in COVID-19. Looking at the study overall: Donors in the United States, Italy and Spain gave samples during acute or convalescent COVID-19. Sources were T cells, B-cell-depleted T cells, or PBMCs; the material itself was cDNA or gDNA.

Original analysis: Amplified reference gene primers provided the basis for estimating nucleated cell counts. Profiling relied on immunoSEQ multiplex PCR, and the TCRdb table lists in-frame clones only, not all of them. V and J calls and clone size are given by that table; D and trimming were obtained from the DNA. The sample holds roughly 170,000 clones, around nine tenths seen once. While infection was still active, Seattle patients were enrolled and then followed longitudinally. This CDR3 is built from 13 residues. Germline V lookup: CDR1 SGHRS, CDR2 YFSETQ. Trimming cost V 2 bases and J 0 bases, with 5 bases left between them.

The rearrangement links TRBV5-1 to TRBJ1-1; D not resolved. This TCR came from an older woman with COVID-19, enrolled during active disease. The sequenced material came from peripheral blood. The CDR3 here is CASSLTLNTEAFF. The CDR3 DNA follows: TGCGCCAGCAGCTTAACACTGAACACTGAAGCTTTCTTT.